A single T cell receptor beta chain is shown here with its context. Sequencing was performed with immunoSEQ multiplex PCR; in TCRdb, only in-frame clones are kept and a portion is missing. The table has roughly 350,000 clones, less than 85% seen once. CDR1 is SGHRS and CDR2 is YFSETQ in the germline V gene. CDR3 size: 17 residues. J was trimmed by 4 bases and V by 3 bases; bases with no gene match: 10. The sample originates from a study of blood T cell repertoires in COVID-19. On the study more broadly: PBMCs, B-cell-depleted T cells, or T cells were the source of the cDNA or gDNA that made up the material.

The sequenced material came from peripheral blood. The rearrangement joins TRBV5-1 to TRBJ1-6; TRBD1 matches at 7 bases. This clonotype was sampled from a woman between 18 and 29 years old with acute or convalescent COVID-19. CDR3 residues: CASSSNPTGRYNSPLHF. The DNA for the CDR3 is TGCGCCAGCAGCTCGAACCCGACAGGGCGGTATAATTCACCCCTCCACTTT.